One sample yielded the 21 T cell receptor beta chains listed below, sequenced in a study of Graves' ophthalmopathy and Graves' hyperthyroidism. RNA transcripts were the template, and TCR beta CDR3 regions were amplified from them. First-round RT-PCR relied on HTBI primers, and a second-round multiplex PCR came next. MiXCR, run by TCRdb on the multiplex PCR reads, gives a single entry per CDR3 protein. Counted here are hundreds of thousands of distinct CDR3 sequences, 21% occurring once; the ten biggest clones make up roughly 3%. Sample: peripheral blood. These TCRs come from a woman younger than 35 with stable Graves' hyperthyroidism.

This clonotype has more than one count but fewer than ten. The chain combines TRBV2 with TRBJ2-4, with TRBD1 matching over 10 bases. Germline V gene data show CDR1 as SNHLY and CDR2 as FYNNEI. The CDR3 length is 16 residues. After removal of 8 bases from V and 0 bases from J, the junction contained 7 bases not matched to a gene. CDR3 nucleotides: TGTGCCAGCCATGAAAGGGACAGGGGAGCCAAAAACATTCAGTACTTC. Translated, it gives CASHERDRGAKNIQYF.

The sample holds many counts of this clonotype. The chain links TRBV4-3 to TRBJ1-5; no firm D call. V lost 0 bases and J lost 4, with 16 bases in between. From germline, CDR1 is LGHNA and CDR2 YSLEER. The CDR3 covers 17 residues. CDR3 sequence: CASSQDFSLLGNQPQHF. The DNA of the CDR3 is TGCGCCAGCAGCCAAGATTTTTCCCTGTTGGGGAATCAGCCCCAGCATTTT.

The rearrangement links TRBV6-1 to TRBJ1-1, with a weak D call TRBD1 (5 bases). The CDR3 runs 13 residues. V lost 8 bases to trimming and J lost 1 base, with 11 bases between them. Per the germline V gene, CDR1 is MNHNS and CDR2 is SASEGT. CDR3 amino acids: CASEGDRNTEAFF. The CDR3 DNA sequence: TGTGCCAGCGAAGGGGACCGGAACACTGAAGCTTTCTTT.

This clonotype turned up a few times. The rearrangement links TRBV5-1 to TRBJ2-5; no firm D call. The V end was cut by 2 bases, the J end by 2 bases, with 10 bases between. Germline values: CDR1 SGHRS, CDR2 YFSETQ. This CDR3 spans 14 amino acids. For the CDR3, the DNA is TGCGCCAGCAGCTTCGATGACTTACAAGAGACCCAGTACTTC. It translates to CASSFDDLQETQYF.

V gene TRBV7-8 combines with J gene TRBJ2-5, with 10 bases aligning to TRBD2. Trimming at V came to 1 base and at J to 4 bases, leaving 9 bases not matched to a gene. The CDR3 runs to 17 residues. CDR1 and CDR2 from the germline V gene are SGHVS and FQNEAQ. The CDR3 here is CASSLGVLAGVGETQYF. The CDR3 region has the DNA TGTGCCAGCAGCTTAGGGGTTCTAGCGGGAGTGGGAGAGACCCAGTACTTC.

This chain joins TRBV3-1 and TRBJ1-1; 8 bases map to TRBD1. CDR1 and CDR2 from the germline V gene are LGHDT and YNNKEL (reference sequence). Trimming removed 4 bases from V and 9 bases from J; junction bases left unmatched: 7. The CDR3 has 13 residues. CDR3 sequence reads: CASSLPTGEKAFF. CDR3 nucleotides: TGTGCCAGCAGCCTTCCGACAGGGGAGAAAGCTTTCTTT.

The chain uses TRBV7-3 and TRBJ2-7; 11 bases fit TRBD2. The CDR3 runs to 16 residues. After removal of 0 bases from V and 7 bases from J, the junction contained 8 bases not matched to a gene. Germline-derived CDR1 and CDR2 are SGHTA and FQGTGA. The CDR3 reads CASSLTPGLAVSEQYF. As DNA, the CDR3 is TGTGCCAGCAGCTTAACTCCGGGACTAGCGGTATCAGAGCAGTACTTC.

In this sample, this clonotype turned up many times. CDR3 in DNA: TGTGCCACAAGACAGGGATCCCAAGAAGGCTATGGCTACACCTTC. Protein product: CATRQGSQEGYGYTF. J is TRBJ1-2 and V is TRBV6-1; 7 bases fit TRBD1. From germline, CDR1 is MNHNS and CDR2 SASEGT. The junction had 15 bases not matched to a gene; V was cut back by 10 bases and J by 4 bases. The CDR3 contains 15 residues.

Details on this clonotype: A much larger clone is a single base away; this may be a read error. The V and J genes are TRBV10-3 and TRBJ1-1; D gene uncertain. The CDR3 loop spans 14 amino acids. Germline V gene lookup returns CDR1 ENHRY and CDR2 SYGVKD. The CDR3 is CAISESMSESEACF. The CDR3 DNA is TGTGCCATCAGTGAGTCGATGTCCGAGTCTGAAGCTTGCTTT.

This clonotype was seen many times. This chain connects TRBV6-2 or TRBV6-3 to TRBJ2-5, with 7 bases matching TRBD2. Germline V gene data show CDR1 as MNHEY and CDR2 as SVGEGT. V lost 8 bases to trimming and J lost 3 bases; unmatched junction nucleotides: 12. CDR3 length: 15 residues. The CDR3 reads CASQSGKHSEETQYF. CDR3 sequence (DNA): TGTGCCAGCCAAAGCGGGAAACACTCCGAAGAGACCCAGTACTTC.

This clonotype was counted at least ten times. The DNA for the CDR3 is TGCAGCGTTGCCCCTGGAACCGGGGAGCTGTTTTTT. It yields the protein CSVAPGTGELFF. The chain has TRBV29-1 and TRBJ2-2, with unresolved D. In germline, CDR1 is SQVTM, CDR2 ANQGSEA. The V end lost 4 bases, the J end lost 5 bases, and 8 bases lay between the germline ends. The CDR3 is made up of 12 amino acids.

The chain links TRBV7-9 to TRBJ2-7; D is unresolved. With 3 bases removed from V and 6 bases from J, the gap between germline ends came to 18 bases. This CDR3 is 15 amino acids long. Germline V gene sequence: CDR1 SEHNR, CDR2 FQNEAQ (reference sequence). CDR3 residues: CASSFPPGSSVEQYF. CDR3 in DNA: TGTGCCAGCAGCTTCCCCCCGGGCTCTTCGGTCGAGCAGTACTTC.

This clonotype was counted between two and nine times. A read error may be the cause here, since a much bigger clone is one base away. The gene calls are TRBV7-9 and TRBJ2-4, with D possibly being TRBD1 or TRBD2 (5 bases each). Germline lookup yields CDR1 SEHNR and CDR2 FQNEAQ (reference sequence). The CDR3 consists of 17 residues. CDR3 region: CASSLEQGWLAKNIKYF. CDR3 nucleotide sequence: TGTGCCAGCAGCTTAGAGCAGGGATGGCTAGCCAAAAACATTAAGTACTTC.

The sample holds many counts of this clonotype. The chain is built from TRBV20-1 and TRBJ2-3; D might be TRBD2 (5 bases). Germline lookup yields CDR1 DFQATT and CDR2 SNEGSKA (reference sequence). The CDR3 contains 14 residues. V was clipped by 7 bases and J by 6 bases, with 20 bases between them. The CDR3, as DNA: TGCAGTGTCCCGGAAAGAGGGATTGGTGATACGCAGTATTTT. Translating gives CSVPERGIGDTQYF.

This clonotype appeared many times. V usage is TRBV18 and J usage is TRBJ2-5; 9 bases are a match to TRBD1. Trimming at V came to 5 bases and at J to 4 bases, leaving 8 bases not matched to a gene. Germline loops: CDR1 KGHSH, CDR2 LQKENI. This CDR3 region has 15 residues. The CDR3: CASSTGTGRIETQYF. The CDR3 DNA follows: TGTGCCAGCTCAACCGGGACAGGGAGGATAGAGACCCAGTACTTC.

There are many counts of this clonotype. This sequence joins TRBV27 and TRBJ2-2, with D unclear. The CDR3 has 13 residues. V was clipped by 7 bases and J by 2 bases, with 8 bases between them. The germline gives CDR1 MNHEY, CDR2 SMNVEV (reference sequence). This CDR3 is CASTTTNTGELFF. In nucleotides, the CDR3 is TGTGCCAGCACCACTACCAACACCGGGGAGCTGTTTTTT.

This clonotype has ten or more counts. The rearrangement links TRBV19 to TRBJ2-5; D may be TRBD2 (6 bases). The CDR3 runs to 15 residues. Trimming took 5 bases from V and 4 from J, leaving 17 bases between them. CDR1 LNHDA and CDR2 SQIVND come from the germline V gene (reference sequence). DNA for the CDR3: TGTGCCAGTAGTCTCGGAGGGGTGGAGGGAGAGACCCAGTACTTC. It specifies CASSLGGVEGETQYF.

The CDR3: CASSPGQGPETQYF. Written as DNA, the CDR3 is TGCGCCAGCAGCCCCGGGCAGGGGCCAGAGACCCAGTACTTC. The chain couples TRBV5-1 to TRBJ2-5, with TRBD1 as a possible D gene (6 bases). In germline, CDR1 is SGHRS, CDR2 YFSETQ. The CDR3 spans 14 residues. The V end lost 4 bases, the J end lost 4 bases, and 14 bases lay between the germline ends. The full variable domain, with the rest looked up from reference TRBV5-1 and TRBJ2-5, is KAGVTQTPRYLIKTRGQQVTLSCSPISGHRSVSWYQQTPGQGLQFLFEYFSETQRNKGNFPGRFSGRQFSNSRSEMNVSTLELGDSALYLCASSPGQGPETQYFGPGTRLLVL.

The V and J genes are TRBV6-5 and TRBJ2-7; 8 bases match TRBD1. The CDR3 has 14 amino acids. Germline CDR1 and CDR2: MNHEY and SVGAGI. Trimming took 2 bases from V and 6 from J; bases not matched to a gene: 6. Here the CDR3 reads CASSYGQGVREQYF. The CDR3 nucleotides read TGTGCCAGCAGTTACGGACAGGGAGTTCGCGAGCAGTACTTC.

This clonotype was detected ten times or more. The J gene is TRBJ2-5, the V gene TRBV18, with 10 bases matching TRBD2. In germline, CDR1 is KGHSH, CDR2 LQKENI. Trimming took 2 bases from V and 4 from J; bases not matched to a gene: 1. CDR3 length: 14 residues. CDR3 sequence: CASSPASGRETQYF. DNA of the CDR3: TGTGCCAGCTCACCAGCTAGCGGGAGAGAGACCCAGTACTTC.

This clonotype was seen repeatedly, ten times or more. The chain carries TRBV6-1 and TRBJ2-4, with unresolved D. With 6 bases removed from V and 0 bases from J, the gap between germline ends came to 18 bases. CDR3 length: 17 amino acids. CDR1 MNHNS and CDR2 SASEGT come from the germline V gene. DNA for the CDR3: TGTGCCAGCAGAAACCTTAGGGCCGGTATAGCCAAAAACATTCAGTACTTC. Translation: CASRNLRAGIAKNIQYF.